The source of this T cell receptor beta chain is a study of EBV T-cell therapy then PD-1 blockade in nasopharyngeal carcinoma. Remarks on this clone: What it binds is not known.

Described treatment: AdE1-LMPpoly-expanded autologous EBV-specific T-cell therapy followed by anti-PD-1 nivolumab. The ends were cut back, 2 bases at V and 3 bases at J, with 14 bases in the middle. Germline-derived CDR1 and CDR2 are MNHEY and SMNVEV (reference sequence). This CDR3 contains 15 residues. Profiling relied on immunoSEQ multiplex PCR, and the TCRdb table lists in-frame clones only, not all of them. The top ten hold 25% to 40% of the sample, which has approximately 13,000 clones, around four fifths seen once. The input for sequencing was CD8+ T cells from blood, taken around day 100 from a patient whose treatment included autologous EBV-specific T cells and nivolumab. The origin of this receptor is a man aged 35 to 55 with nasopharyngeal carcinoma. This chain links TRBV27 with TRBJ2-7; D not resolved. The CDR3 loop reads CASSLTQSPNYEQYF. The CDR3 region has the DNA TGTGCCAGCAGTTTAACCCAGAGCCCTAACTACGAGCAGTACTTC.